The rows below give T cell receptor beta chains drawn from one sample of a study of neurological immune-mediated disorders. TCRdb re-derived calls from the 5' RACE reads in MiXCR, one entry per CDR3 protein. Among around 130,000 distinct CDR3 sequences listed, 3% to 3.5% were seen once. Source material: PBMCs. These receptor sequences come from a woman aged 25 to 39 with multiple sclerosis. Both conserved end residues are part of each CDR3. D genes are given only for firm matches. Some rows mark clone size as missing; the rest say once, few, many or name a class of expanded clone.

TRBV4-2	-	15	TRBJ2-4	many	CASSLDGLSRNIQYF	TGTGCCAGCAGCCTCGATGGGCTGTCTAGAAACATTCAGTACTTC
TRBV28	TRBD1	14	TRBJ1-1	many	CASSQDRADTEAFF	TGTGCCAGCAGCCAAGACAGGGCTGACACTGAAGCTTTCTTT
TRBV27	-	14	TRBJ1-6	many	CASSFGPDNSPLHF	TGTGCCAGCAGTTTCGGGCCCGATAATTCACCCCTCCACTTT
TRBV10-3	-	13	TRBJ2-7	many	CAIRNQGSYEQYF	TGTGCCATCAGGAACCAAGGCTCCTACGAGCAGTACTTC
TRBV20-1	-	12	TRBJ1-3	-	CSATAPVGTIYF	TGCAGTGCGACGGCGCCAGTGGGCACCATATATTTT
TRBV6-2/TRBV6-3	-	13	TRBJ1-2	many	CASSYKRNYGYTF	TGTGCCAGCAGTTACAAGAGGAACTATGGCTACACCTTC
TRBV6-5	-	14	TRBJ1-2	many	CASSPPGERRGYTF	TGTGCCAGCAGTCCCCCAGGGGAGCGGAGAGGCTACACCTTC
TRBV7-2	TRBD2	18	TRBJ2-7	many	CASSRSSGTSGGNYEQYF	TGTGCCAGCAGCAGGTCATCCGGGACTAGCGGGGGGAACTACGAGCAGTACTTC
TRBV10-3	TRBD1	15	TRBJ2-5	many	CAISPQGQGWETQYF	TGTGCCATCAGTCCCCAAGGACAGGGGTGGGAGACCCAGTACTTC
TRBV4-1	-	15	TRBJ2-7	many	CASSQDHGRSYEQYF	TGCGCCAGCAGCCAAGATCACGGCAGGAGTTACGAGCAGTACTTC
TRBV20-1	TRBD1	16	TRBJ1-2	many	CSARDSGTAPGYGYTF	TGCAGTGCTAGAGATTCTGGGACAGCTCCTGGCTATGGCTACACCTTC
TRBV11-2	TRBD2	16	TRBJ2-1	many	CASSLGRGLAYNEQFF	TGTGCCAGCAGCCTGGGGCGGGGACTAGCCTACAATGAGCAGTTCTTC
TRBV7-6	-	15	TRBJ2-2	many	CASSLDVLVPGELFF	TGTGCCAGCAGCTTAGATGTACTAGTCCCCGGGGAGCTGTTTTTT
TRBV7-2	TRBD1	14	TRBJ1-1	-	CASSWDRLNTEAFF	TGTGCCAGCAGCTGGGACAGGTTGAACACTGAAGCTTTCTTT
TRBV12-3/TRBV12-4	TRBD2	15	TRBJ2-3	many	CASRPTSGVTDTQYF	TGTGCCAGCAGGCCGACTAGCGGGGTCACAGATACGCAGTATTTT
TRBV7-8	-	17	TRBJ2-1	many	CASSLVAGVVPYNEQFF	TGTGCCAGCAGCTTAGTCGCAGGGGTGGTCCCCTACAATGAGCAGTTCTTC
TRBV27	-	14	TRBJ1-5	many	CASSQNSYNQPQHF	TGTGCCAGCAGCCAAAACAGTTACAATCAGCCCCAGCATTTT
TRBV10-1	-	11	TRBJ2-7	many	CASSPGGKQYF	TGCGCCAGCAGTCCAGGTGGTAAGCAGTACTTC
TRBV4-1	TRBD2	15	TRBJ2-7	many	CASSPGLAGAYEQYF	TGCGCCAGCAGCCCCGGACTAGCGGGGGCGTATGAGCAGTACTTC
TRBV20-1	-	14	TRBJ1-5	many	CSARGVPGNQPQHF	TGCAGTGCAAGAGGCGTCCCGGGAAATCAGCCCCAGCATTTT
TRBV20-1	-	13	TRBJ2-3	many	CSAPASGTDTQYF	TGCAGTGCCCCGGCTAGCGGCACAGATACGCAGTATTTT
TRBV5-1	TRBD2	15	TRBJ2-3	many	CASSLGLAPSDTQYF	TGCGCCAGCAGCTTGGGACTAGCGCCCTCAGATACGCAGTATTTT
TRBV5-6	-	15	TRBJ2-7	many	CASSSLGHKSYEQYF	TGTGCCAGCAGCTCCCTCGGACACAAATCCTACGAGCAGTACTTC
TRBV7-2	-	13	TRBJ1-2	many	CASTSTKREGYTF	TGTGCCAGCACCTCAACAAAAAGGGAGGGCTACACCTTC
TRBV29-1	TRBD2	15	TRBJ2-7	many	CSVGGQRGGLNEQYF	TGCAGCGTTGGGGGGCAGCGGGGGGGCCTAAACGAGCAGTACTTC
TRBV18	-	16	TRBJ1-1	few	CASSPISGNENTEAFF	TGTGCCAGCTCACCGATTTCAGGGAATGAGAACACTGAAGCTTTCTTT
TRBV2	-	11	TRBJ2-1	many	CASSEDWGQFF	TGTGCCAGCAGTGAAGACTGGGGGCAGTTCTTC
TRBV6-5	-	13	TRBJ2-7	-	CASRRDGNYEQYF	TGTGCCAGCAGAAGGGACGGGAACTACGAGCAGTACTTC
TRBV5-1	-	15	TRBJ2-3	many	CASSFGPSVTDTQYF	TGCGCCAGCAGCTTTGGACCCTCCGTCACAGATACGCAGTATTTT